The clone carrying this T cell receptor beta chain was seen a few times. The antigen is unknown. CDR3 size: 16 residues. Trimming took off 6 bases at V and 0 bases at J, with 12 bases between the two ends. The V gene's germline CDR1 is SNHLY and CDR2 FYNNEI. The data derive from a study of T cell responses to AZD1222 COVID-19 vaccine. The table came from immunoSEQ multiplex PCR; TCRdb's copy has only in-frame clones and leaves some out. Of 120,000 to 150,000 clones listed, 70% to 90% are singletons. Study-wide points: With two AZD1222 doses given, Spike-specific TCR breadth and depth both rose.

The chain employs TRBV2 and TRBJ1-6; D remains ambiguous. The source is an adult in good health. Sequencing used peripheral blood, obtained on day 0 of AZD1222 vaccination. CDR3 DNA: TGTGCCAGCAGGGACGACGGAACCTCCTATAATTCACCCCTCCACTTT. Translation gives CASRDDGTSYNSPLHF. Variable domain in full (rest from reference TRBV2 and TRBJ1-6): EPEVTQTPSHQVTQMGQEVILRCVPISNHLYFYWYRQILGQKVEFLVSFYNNEISEKSEIFDDQFSVERPDGSNFTLKIRSTKLEDSAMYFCASRDDGTSYNSPLHFGNGTRLTVT.